Included here is one TCR beta chain sequence, with context. Its antigen is still unknown. This sample is drawn from a study of vaccination and CD4 T cells after COVID-19. Study overall: In culture, cells were exposed to overlapping spike peptides from SARS-CoV-2, HCoV-NL63, HCoV-OC43 and HCoV-229E.

Germline V lookup: CDR1 DFQATT, CDR2 SNEGSKA (reference sequence). This CDR3 is 14 amino acids long. V was cut by 0 bases and J by 4 bases, with 12 bases left in between. Treatment of the sample: roughly 11-day PBMC culture with coronavirus spike peptide pools or control peptides (ViraFEST assay). Half-medium changes with fresh IL-2 medium occurred on days 3 and 7. The Oncomine TCR Beta short-read assay was applied to DNA of cultured CD4+ T cells. MiXCR, run by TCRdb on the PCR reads, gives a single entry per CDR3 protein. The sample carries roughly 28,000 distinct CDR3 sequences, roughly 50% recorded once.

The TCR sequence derives from a human donor who received a COVID-19 vaccine. The chain is built from TRBV20-1 and TRBJ1-2, with D hard to call. The specimen was CD4+ T cells from blood, cultured in vitro, collected before SARS-CoV-2 vaccination. CDR3 in amino acids: CSARDRVGPYGYTF. The CDR3 bases are TGCAGTGCTAGAGATCGGGTGGGCCCCTATGGCTACACCTTC.